These 23 T cell receptor beta chains came from one sample sequenced in a study of T cells in Graves' hyperthyroidism and ophthalmopathy. Template material for amplifying TCR beta CDR3 regions consisted of RNA transcripts. The HTBI primer set drove a first-round RT-PCR of the TCR CDR3. TCRdb re-called the multiplex PCR reads through MiXCR, storing one row per CDR3 protein. The data show approximately 640,000 distinct CDR3 sequences, with 45% seen just once and approximately 7.2% held by the top ten. The sequencing input was peripheral blood or thyroid tissue (not recorded which). Receptor source: an adult man with Graves' disease, either hyperthyroidism or ophthalmopathy (not recorded which).

To note about this clonotype: Compared with germline, one end of the junction differs, possibly owing to a read error. The chain uses TRBV7-6 and TRBJ1-2; a possible D gene is TRBD1 (6 bases). Germline V lookup: CDR1 SGHVS, CDR2 FNYEAQ. The CDR3 extends over 11 amino acids. CDR3 sequence: CASSLGQYYTF. CDR3 sequence (DNA): TGTGCTAGCAGCTTAGGACAGTACTACACCTTC.

The rearrangement joins TRBV29-1 to TRBJ1-6; 10 bases map to TRBD1. Per germline, CDR1 SQVTM and CDR2 ANQGSEA. J was trimmed by 8 bases and V by 7 bases; bases with no gene match: 11. This CDR3 is 15 amino acids long. The CDR3 DNA reads TGCAGCGCCCCCTCTGGGACAGGGGACGATTCACCCCTCCACTTT. Protein product: CSAPSGTGDDSPLHF.

The chain recombines TRBV5-5 with TRBJ1-1; D is uncertain. The CDR3 length is 14 residues. The germline V gene encodes CDR1 SGHKS and CDR2 YYEKEE (reference sequence). The V end was cut by 2 bases, the J end by 1 base, with 9 bases between. Here the CDR3 reads CASSFVPRNTEAFF. CDR3 nucleotides: TGTGCCAGCAGCTTTGTTCCCAGGAACACTGAAGCTTTCTTT.

The chain recombines TRBV7-9 with TRBJ1-1; 9 nucleotides agree with TRBD1. The V segment lost 3 bases and the J segment 2 bases; nucleotides outside the gene matches: 4. The CDR3 runs to 15 residues. The germline V gene has CDR1 SEHNR and CDR2 FQNEAQ (reference sequence). This CDR3 reads CASSLGTGINTEAFF. CDR3 DNA sequence: TGTGCCAGCAGCTTGGGGACAGGGATAAACACTGAAGCTTTCTTT.

CDR3 in amino acids: CASSVDRGGETQYF. CDR3 DNA sequence: TGTGCCAGCAGCGTAGACAGGGGAGGAGAGACCCAGTACTTC. The genes are TRBV9 and TRBJ2-5, with D possibly matching TRBD1 (7 bases). Trimming removed 0 bases from V and 4 bases from J, with 10 bases in between. The germline gives CDR1 SGDLS, CDR2 YYNGEE. The CDR3 runs to 14 residues. Combining the CDR3 with reference TRBV9 and TRBJ2-5 gives the whole variable domain DSGVTQTPKHLITATGQRVTLRCSPRSGDLSVYWYQQSLDQGLQFLIQYYNGEERAKGNILERFSAQQFPDLHSELNLSSLELGDSALYFCASSVDRGGETQYFGPGTRLLVL.

The V and J genes are TRBV5-1 and TRBJ1-4, with 9 positions matching TRBD1. V was pared by 4 bases and J by 8 bases, with 15 bases of the junction left unmatched. This CDR3 is 17 amino acids long. The germline V gene encodes CDR1 SGHRS and CDR2 YFSETQ. CDR3 nucleotides: TGCGCCAGCAGCACCAGGACTAGCGGGACAGGGCAAGAAAAACTGTTTTTT. This codes for CASSTRTSGTGQEKLFF. The whole variable domain, filled in from reference TRBV5-1 and TRBJ1-4, reads KAGVTQTPRYLIKTRGQQVTLSCSPISGHRSVSWYQQTPGQGLQFLFEYFSETQRNKGNFPGRFSGRQFSNSRSEMNVSTLELGDSALYLCASSTRTSGTGQEKLFFGSGTQLSVL.

This clonotype was detected a few times. V and J are TRBV29-1 and TRBJ1-1; D gene uncertain. The CDR3 has 13 residues. Trimming removed 4 bases at V and 3 bases at J, with 12 bases between. In germline, CDR1 is SQVTM, CDR2 ANQGSEA. The CDR3 here is CSVVRTRDTEAFF. As DNA, the CDR3 is TGCAGCGTTGTACGGACCAGAGACACTGAAGCTTTCTTT.

This clonotype was seen ten or more times. This chain links TRBV7-2 with TRBJ2-7, with D tentatively TRBD1 (6 bases). CDR1 and CDR2 from the germline V gene are SGHTA and FQGNSA. Trimming stripped 7 bases from V and 0 bases from J, with 10 bases between. CDR3 size: 13 residues. The CDR3 reads CASIGDISYEQYF. The CDR3 DNA reads TGTGCCAGCATCGGGGACATCTCCTACGAGCAGTACTTC.

The chain is built from TRBV2 and TRBJ2-5, with D possibly matching TRBD1 (6 bases). From germline, CDR1 is SNHLY and CDR2 FYNNEI. The germline V and J ends were trimmed by 4 bases and 1 base, with 16 bases remaining between them. The CDR3 covers 16 residues. The CDR3 DNA sequence: TGTGCCAGCAGTGGCATGGGGGCAGCTCCCCAAGAGACCCAGTACTTC. Its protein is CASSGMGAAPQETQYF.

In its sample, this clonotype was seen a few times. This sequence joins TRBV19 and TRBJ1-5, with D perhaps matching TRBD1 (6 bases). V was trimmed by 7 bases and J by 1 base, leaving 11 bases between them. Germline V gene lookup returns CDR1 LNHDA and CDR2 SQIVND (reference sequence). This CDR3 contains 14 residues. CDR3 nucleotides: TGTGCCAGTACGACAGGCTCGAGCAATCAGCCCCAGCATTTT. Translation gives CASTTGSSNQPQHF.

The CDR3: CAIIDSSSYNSPLHF. For the CDR3, the DNA is TGTGCCATCATCGACAGTAGCTCCTATAATTCACCCCTCCACTTT. The chain recombines TRBV10-3 with TRBJ1-6; perhaps TRBD1 as D (5 bases). The CDR3 has 15 residues. The V and J ends lost 7 bases and 0 bases respectively, with 10 bases between them. Germline loops: CDR1 ENHRY, CDR2 SYGVKD.

This clonotype has only a few counts. V and J are TRBV7-3 and TRBJ1-1; D is unclear. The CDR3 has 14 amino acids. The germline CDR1 and CDR2 sequences are SGHTA and FQGTGA. Deletions cut 6 bases from V and 1 base from J, with 12 bases between. The CDR3 DNA reads TGTGCCAGCAGTTACTGGACGGCGAACACTGAAGCTTTCTTT. This translates into CASSYWTANTEAFF.

This rearrangement joins TRBV10-3 to TRBJ1-5; a weak D match, TRBD1 (5 bases). CDR3 size: 16 residues. The V gene lost 4 bases and the J gene lost 0 bases, with 13 bases spanning the gap. Germline V gene lookup returns CDR1 ENHRY and CDR2 SYGVKD. For the CDR3, the DNA is TGTGCCATCAGTGCCAGCAGGGCTGGTAGCAATCAGCCCCAGCATTTT. As protein: CAISASRAGSNQPQHF.

In regard to this clonotype: One junction end does not reproduce the germline sequence, and a read error may be involved. V usage is TRBV7-9 and J usage is TRBJ2-5; 8 nucleotides line up with TRBD2. The CDR3 runs to 18 residues. Germline V gene data show CDR1 as SEHNR and CDR2 as FQNEAQ (reference sequence). The CDR3 sequence is CASSPAPLTSAYQEAQYF. CDR3 nucleotides: TGTGCCAGCAGCCCCGCCCCCCTGACTAGCGCGTACCAAGAGGCCCAGTACTTC.

Ten or more counts support this clonotype. This chain connects TRBV6-5 to TRBJ1-2, with 7 bases that match TRBD1. The junction had 5 bases not matched to a gene; V was cut back by 6 bases and J by 4 bases. Germline assignment: CDR1 MNHEY and CDR2 SVGAGI. This CDR3 has 13 residues. The CDR3 protein is CASSTGTAYGYTF. CDR3 bases: TGTGCCAGCAGCACCGGGACAGCCTATGGCTACACCTTC.

This clonotype was picked up one time. This chain uses TRBV6-1 with TRBJ1-5; 8 positions agree with TRBD1. V was pared by 2 bases and J by 4 bases, with 13 bases of the junction left unmatched. In germline, CDR1 is MNHNS, CDR2 SASEGT. There are 18 residues in the CDR3. The CDR3 here is CASSEQRDRWDGNQPQHF. The CDR3 DNA follows: TGTGCCAGCAGTGAACAGCGGGACAGGTGGGATGGGAATCAGCCCCAGCATTTT.

Comments on this clonotype: The junction departs from the called germline gene at one end, perhaps through a read error. The chain combines TRBV6-5 with TRBJ1-1; maybe TRBD1 (5 bases). The CDR3 covers 16 residues. Germline-derived CDR1 and CDR2 are MNHEY and SVGAGI. The CDR3 loop is CATSFSRQYMNTEAFF. CDR3 coding DNA: TGTGCCACCAGTTTCTCGAGACAGTACATGAACACTGAAGCTTTCTTT.

This clonotype was picked up a small number of times. The chain uses TRBV6-1 and TRBJ2-5, with no clear D. The V end was cut by 6 bases, the J end by 4 bases, with 9 bases between. The CDR3 sequence is 12 residues long. Germline lookup yields CDR1 MNHNS and CDR2 SASEGT. The DNA for the CDR3 is TGTGCCAGCAGGGGTTTGGCAGAGACCCAGTACTTC. Protein: CASRGLAETQYF.

This clonotype was counted many times. This chain joins TRBV9 and TRBJ1-2; D not certain. The length of the CDR3 is 13 residues. CDR1 and CDR2 (germline): SGDLS, YYNGEE. V lost 3 bases and J 8 bases, leaving 14 bases between the germline ends. CDR3 sequence reads: CASSGGGWVGYTF. As DNA, the CDR3 is TGTGCCAGCAGCGGCGGAGGATGGGTCGGCTACACCTTC.

This clonotype was recorded at least ten times. The chain joins TRBV7-9 to TRBJ2-7; D uncertain. The length of the CDR3 is 13 residues. In germline, CDR1 is SEHNR, CDR2 FQNEAQ (reference sequence). The V end was cut by 3 bases, the J end by 1 base, with 7 bases between. The CDR3 DNA reads TGTGCCAGCAGCTTTCAGACATCCTACGAGCAGTACTTC. Protein: CASSFQTSYEQYF.

The rearrangement joins TRBV29-1 to TRBJ1-4, with D tentatively TRBD1 (6 bases). Germline V gene lookup returns CDR1 SQVTM and CDR2 ANQGSEA. Trimming removed 7 bases from V and 8 bases from J, with 14 bases in between. The CDR3 covers 12 residues. The CDR3 is CSGTVGGEKLFF. The CDR3 nucleotides read TGCAGCGGGACAGTCGGGGGAGAAAAACTGTTTTTT. The full variable domain, its missing parts supplied by reference TRBV29-1 and TRBJ1-4, is SAVISQKPSRDICQRGTSLTIQCQVDSQVTMMFWYRQQPGQSLTLIATANQGSEATYESGFVIDKFPISRPNLTFSTLTVSNMSPEDSSIYLCSGTVGGEKLFFGSGTQLSVL.

The rearrangement links TRBV6-5 to TRBJ2-6; D unresolved. Trimming removed 2 bases at V and 0 bases at J, with 8 bases between. This CDR3 contains 16 residues. Germline values: CDR1 MNHEY, CDR2 SVGAGI. CDR3 amino acids: CASSYLSVSGANVLTF. CDR3 sequence (DNA): TGTGCCAGCAGTTACCTCTCGGTCTCTGGGGCCAACGTCCTGACTTTC.

This clonotype has a handful of counts. The rearrangement uses TRBV5-3 and TRBJ2-5, with D uncertain. TRBV5-3 is marked as an open reading frame, function uncertain. This CDR3 is 14 amino acids long. The germline V and J ends were trimmed by 8 bases and 4 bases, with 18 bases remaining between them. Here the CDR3 reads CASSAQTGGETQYF. The DNA of the CDR3 is TGTGCCAGTAGTGCCCAGACGGGCGGAGAGACCCAGTACTTC.